Below are 21 T cell receptor beta chains sequenced from a single sample in a study of T cells in Graves' hyperthyroidism and ophthalmopathy. RNA transcripts served as the template for amplifying TCR beta CDR3 regions. The TCR CDR3 first-round RT-PCR relied on the HTBI primer set. TCRdb independently ran MiXCR on the multiplex PCR reads; one entry per CDR3 protein. The sample shows 370,000 or so distinct CDR3 sequences, approximately 12% of them seen only once. Sequencing input: blood. The receptors stem from a man aged 25 to 45 with Graves' hyperthyroidism that later progressed to Graves' ophthalmopathy.

This clonotype was counted between two and nine times. The chain combines TRBV20-1 with TRBJ1-2; tentatively, D is TRBD1 (6 bases). Deletions cut 0 bases from V and 6 bases from J, with 17 bases between. The germline gives CDR1 DFQATT, CDR2 SNEGSKA (reference sequence). The CDR3 has 15 amino acids. CDR3 DNA: TGCAGTGCTAGAGATGGGGCGTGGGGGGGCCATGGCTACACCTTC. Translating gives CSARDGAWGGHGYTF.

The sample holds many counts of this clonotype. The chain joins TRBV11-2 to TRBJ2-1; 8 nucleotides agree with TRBD2. The ends lost 4 bases at V and 6 bases at J; junction bases unmatched: 8. CDR1 SGHAT and CDR2 FQNNGV come from the germline V gene. The CDR3 runs to 15 residues. This CDR3 reads CASSSPGLGTNEQFF. CDR3 coding DNA: TGTGCCAGCAGCTCGCCGGGACTAGGGACCAATGAGCAGTTCTTC.

The chain joins TRBV4-1 to TRBJ2-1; 8 bases fit TRBD1. Germline V lookup: CDR1 MGHRA, CDR2 YSYEKL. With V trimmed by 1 base and J by 2 bases, 10 bases remained unmatched. CDR3 length: 18 amino acids. The CDR3 region is CASSQGILGQGPYNEQFF. CDR3 DNA sequence: TGCGCCAGCAGCCAAGGAATTCTTGGACAGGGCCCCTACAATGAGCAGTTCTTC.

The V gene is TRBV11-2, the J gene TRBJ2-4, with D possibly called TRBD1 or TRBD2 (5 bases each). CDR1 is SGHAT and CDR2 is FQNNGV in the germline V gene. Trimming stripped 3 bases from V and 1 base from J, with 13 bases between. The CDR3 has 16 residues. CDR3 nucleotides: TGTGCCAGCAGCTTTCCAATGTGGGACGCCAAAAACATTCAGTACTTC. Translating it yields CASSFPMWDAKNIQYF.

At least ten counts were recorded for this clonotype. The genes are TRBV20-1 and TRBJ2-1; D is tentatively TRBD1 or TRBD2 (5 bases each). Looked up from germline, CDR1 is DFQATT and CDR2 is SNEGSKA (reference sequence). The length of the CDR3 is 14 residues. The ends were cut back, 0 bases at V and 7 bases at J, with 13 bases in the middle. This chain's CDR3 is CSARDWGRSNEQFF. CDR3 in DNA: TGCAGTGCTAGAGATTGGGGACGGAGTAATGAGCAGTTCTTC.

This clonotype was observed a handful of times. The gene calls are TRBV11-3 and TRBJ2-1; 11 bases agree with TRBD2. Germline V gene data show CDR1 as SGHNT and CDR2 as YENEEA. V shed 1 base, J shed 3 bases, and the junction held 8 bases outside the gene matches. This CDR3 is built from 18 residues. CDR3 in amino acids: CASSLGLAGGSYYNEQFF. DNA for the CDR3: TGTGCCAGCAGCTTAGGGCTAGCGGGGGGTTCTTACTACAATGAGCAGTTCTTC.

In this sample, this clonotype turned up a few times. The chain employs TRBV30 and TRBJ1-4; D not resolved. V dropped 5 bases and J dropped 4 bases, with 11 bases sitting between them. In germline, CDR1 is GTSNPN, CDR2 SVGIG (reference sequence). This CDR3 has 13 residues. CDR3 protein: CAWARSLNEKLFF. CDR3 DNA: TGTGCCTGGGCACGTTCGCTTAATGAAAAACTGTTTTTT.

This clonotype was seen at least ten times. The chain uses TRBV28 and TRBJ1-4; 11 positions match TRBD1. CDR3 size: 19 residues. After removal of 5 bases from V and 0 bases from J, the junction contained 11 bases not matched to a gene. CDR1 and CDR2 (germline): MDHEN, SYDVKM. The CDR3 region is CASSPRTGGWTSTNEKLFF. CDR3 coding DNA: TGTGCCAGCAGTCCTCGGACAGGGGGCTGGACGTCAACTAATGAAAAACTGTTTTTT.

This chain's CDR3 is CASSLGGTANTGELFF. For the CDR3, the DNA is TGTGCCAGCTCCCTCGGCGGGACGGCGAACACCGGGGAGCTGTTTTTT. V and J are TRBV18 and TRBJ2-2; D is possibly TRBD2 (6 bases). CDR1 is KGHSH and CDR2 is LQKENI in the germline V gene. Trimming removed 6 bases at V and 0 bases at J, with 14 bases between. This CDR3 region has 16 residues.

Many counts were recorded for this clonotype. The genes are TRBV28 and TRBJ2-7; the match to TRBD1 covers 7 bases. The length of the CDR3 is 15 residues. Germline V lookup: CDR1 MDHEN, CDR2 SYDVKM. The trim removed 6 bases at V and 4 bases at J, leaving 12 bases unmatched. The CDR3 nucleotides are TGTGCCAGCAGCCCGACGACAGGGCGTTGGTACGAGCAGTACTTC. It is translated as CASSPTTGRWYEQYF.

This clonotype was found many times. V and J are TRBV6-1 and TRBJ1-5; D is ambiguous. CDR3 length: 17 amino acids. CDR1 and CDR2 from the germline V gene are MNHNS and SASEGT. Trimming cost V 0 bases and J 0 bases, with 12 bases left between them. CDR3 residues: CASSEARQRYSNQPQHF. The CDR3 DNA sequence: TGTGCCAGCAGTGAAGCTCGCCAGCGTTATAGCAATCAGCCCCAGCATTTT.

This clonotype was counted many times. The CDR3 DNA sequence: TGTGCCACCAGGGAAGGGACAGAGCAGTTCTTC. This codes for CATREGTEQFF. The chain combines TRBV24-1 with TRBJ2-1, with TRBD1 as a possible D gene (6 bases). V was pared by 7 bases and J by 10 bases, with 10 bases between. CDR1 KGHDR and CDR2 SFDVKD come from the germline V gene. CDR3 length: 11 amino acids.

This clonotype was detected ten times or more. The J gene is TRBJ1-5, the V gene TRBV7-2; possible D gene TRBD1, 5 bases. V lost 4 bases, J lost 4 bases, and 14 bases lay in between. This CDR3 region has 15 residues. Germline V gene data show CDR1 as SGHTA and CDR2 as FQGNSA. The CDR3 nucleotides read TGTGCCAGCAGCTCGCAATGGGACCTAAATCAGCCCCAGCATTTT. Amino acids: CASSSQWDLNQPQHF. The full variable domain, rest sourced from reference TRBV7-2 and TRBJ1-5, is GAGVSQSPSNKVTEKGKDVELRCDPISGHTALYWYRQSLGQGLEFLIYFQGNSAPDKSGLPSDRFSAERTGGSVSTLTIQRTQQEDSAVYLCASSSQWDLNQPQHFGDGTRLSIL.

In its sample, this clonotype was seen a few times. The rearrangement uses TRBV28 and TRBJ2-2; no clear D gene. From germline, CDR1 is MDHEN and CDR2 SYDVKM. Trimming took off 6 bases at V and 10 bases at J, with 18 bases between the two ends. This CDR3 contains 14 residues. The CDR3 region is CASSAVTRNVELFF. In nucleotides, the CDR3 is TGTGCCAGCAGCGCCGTGACCCGAAACGTGGAGCTGTTTTTT.

This clonotype was recorded at least ten times. The rearrangement joins TRBV7-9 to TRBJ1-1; unclear D gene. The germline V gene has CDR1 SEHNR and CDR2 FQNEAQ (reference sequence). The V and J ends lost 3 bases and 0 bases respectively, with 8 bases between them. The CDR3 totals 14 residues. This chain's CDR3 is CASSFSRMNTEAFF. CDR3 nucleotide sequence: TGTGCCAGCAGCTTCTCACGGATGAACACTGAAGCTTTCTTT.

This rearrangement joins TRBV11-2 to TRBJ2-7; TRBD1 matches at 9 bases. The CDR3 is 16 amino acids. Germline trimming cut 4 bases from V and 6 bases from J; bases unmatched to any gene: 13. Germline V gives CDR1 SGHAT, CDR2 FQNNGV. This chain's CDR3 is CASSSLRDRVGGEQYF. The CDR3 nucleotides read TGTGCCAGCAGCTCACTCCGGGACAGGGTGGGGGGCGAGCAGTACTTC. The entire variable domain, with the rest obtained from reference TRBV11-2 and TRBJ2-7, is as follows: EAGVAQSPRYKIIEKRQSVAFWCNPISGHATLYWYQQILGQGPKLLIQFQNNGVVDDSQLPKDRFSAERLKGVDSTLKIQPAKLEDSAVYLCASSSLRDRVGGEQYFGPGTRLTVT.

V and J are TRBV10-2 and TRBJ1-2; tentatively, D is TRBD1 (6 bases). Between the trimmed V and J ends, which lost 4 bases and 5 bases, there was a span of 11 bases. The CDR3 totals 13 residues. CDR1 WSHSY and CDR2 SAAADI come from the germline V gene. CDR3 region: CASSVMGAYGYTF. The DNA of the CDR3 is TGCGCCAGCAGTGTGATGGGGGCGTATGGCTACACCTTC.

This clonotype was counted ten times or more. This rearrangement joins TRBV6-5 to TRBJ1-1, with D hard to call. CDR1 and CDR2 (germline): MNHEY, SVGAGI. This CDR3 spans 16 amino acids. Deletions cut 2 bases from V and 2 bases from J, with 15 bases between. CDR3 region: CASSYRASTENTEAFF. For the CDR3, the DNA is TGTGCCAGCAGTTACCGGGCTTCCACAGAAAACACTGAAGCTTTCTTT.

The chain joins TRBV6-6 to TRBJ1-1; 8 bases agree with TRBD1. Unmatched junction bases numbered 5, after V lost 0 bases and J lost 5 bases. The CDR3 covers 15 residues. Germline CDR1 reads MNHNY; CDR2 reads SVGAGI (reference sequence). This CDR3 reads CASSYSGQEKTEAFF. The CDR3 DNA reads TGTGCCAGCAGTTACTCGGGACAGGAAAAGACTGAAGCTTTCTTT.

There are many counts of this clonotype. CDR3 amino acids: CASSFDRGGGDEQFF. Written as DNA, the CDR3 is TGTGCCAGCAGTTTTGACAGGGGAGGGGGCGATGAGCAGTTCTTC. The chain employs TRBV28 and TRBJ2-1; a weak D match, TRBD1 (8 bases). The CDR3 has 15 amino acids. Germline V gene lookup returns CDR1 MDHEN and CDR2 SYDVKM. Trimming removed 3 bases at V and 8 bases at J, with 17 bases between. The entire variable domain, with the rest obtained from reference TRBV28 and TRBJ2-1, is as follows: DVKVTQSSRYLVKRTGEKVFLECVQDMDHENMFWYRQDPGLGLRLIYFSYDVKMKEKGDIPEGYSVSREKKERFSLILESASTNQTSMYLCASSFDRGGGDEQFFGPGTRLTVL.

This clonotype was counted at least ten times. The V and J genes are TRBV15 and TRBJ1-5; the D gene is possibly TRBD1 (5 bases). The CDR3 has 15 amino acids. The germline CDR1 and CDR2 sequences are LNHNV and YYDKDF (reference sequence). With 3 bases removed from V and 5 bases from J, the gap between germline ends came to 14 bases. The CDR3, as DNA: TGTGCCACCAGCAGCGAAGAGGGGCCGCATCAGCCCCAGCATTTT. The encoded protein is CATSSEEGPHQPQHF.